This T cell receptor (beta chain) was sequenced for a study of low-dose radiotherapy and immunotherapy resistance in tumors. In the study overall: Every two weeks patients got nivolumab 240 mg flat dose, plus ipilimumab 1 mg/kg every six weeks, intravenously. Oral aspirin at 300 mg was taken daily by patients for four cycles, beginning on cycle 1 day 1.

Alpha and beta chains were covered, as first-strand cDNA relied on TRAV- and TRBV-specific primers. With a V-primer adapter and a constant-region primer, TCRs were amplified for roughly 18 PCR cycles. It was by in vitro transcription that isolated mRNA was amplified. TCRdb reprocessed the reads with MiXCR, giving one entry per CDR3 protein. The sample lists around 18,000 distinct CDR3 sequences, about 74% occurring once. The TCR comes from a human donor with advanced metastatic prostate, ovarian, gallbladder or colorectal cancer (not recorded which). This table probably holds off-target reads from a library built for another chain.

The CDR3 spells CASSGIGGRHEKLFF. CDR3 in DNA: TGTGCCAGCAGTGGGATTGGGGGGAGGCACGAAAAACTGTTTTTT. The gene calls are TRBV2 and TRBJ1-4; D perhaps matches TRBD1 (5 bases). The V gene's germline CDR1 is SNHLY and CDR2 FYNNEI. V gave up 4 bases and J gave up 8 bases, with 17 bases separating them. The CDR3 covers 15 residues.